These 5 T cell receptor beta chains came from one sample sequenced in a study of blood T cell repertoires in COVID-19. Only in-frame clones appear in the TCRdb table, and some are missing; sequencing was by immunoSEQ multiplex PCR. The sample yields roughly 200,000 clones, about 85% seen once. The sample comprised PBMCs or T cells enriched from blood (not recorded which). The receptors stem from a middle-aged man who had recovered from COVID-19.

V gene TRBV14 combines with J gene TRBJ2-1, with D tentatively TRBD2 (5 bases). Germline CDR1 is SGHDN and CDR2 is FVKESK. V was clipped by 2 bases and J by 8 bases, with 13 bases between them. The CDR3 has 14 amino acids. The CDR3 here is CASSQRELQDEQFF. The CDR3 DNA reads as TGTGCCAGCAGCCAAAGGGAGCTTCAGGATGAGCAGTTCTTC.

This CDR3 is CASSVGSLSTDTQYF. CDR3 DNA: TGTGCCAGCAGCGTGGGTAGCCTAAGCACAGATACGCAGTATTTT. The V gene is TRBV9, the J gene TRBJ2-3; D gene unclear. Trimming shortened V by 2 bases and J by 0 bases, and 10 bases separated the two germline ends. The CDR3 length is 15 residues. The V gene's germline CDR1 is SGDLS and CDR2 YYNGEE.

The chain links TRBV28 to TRBJ2-7; TRBD1 aligns across 10 bases. Losses at the gene ends were 4 bases for V and 3 bases for J; bases not matched to a gene: 6. The CDR3 runs to 15 residues. In germline, CDR1 is MDHEN, CDR2 SYDVKM. The CDR3 DNA reads TGTGCCAGCAGTTCCTCCGGGACAGGGGACTACGAGCAGTACTTC. This encodes CASSSSGTGDYEQYF.

J is TRBJ2-1 and V is TRBV2; no definite D call. The germline gives CDR1 SNHLY, CDR2 FYNNEI. The ends were cut back, 2 bases at V and 15 bases at J, with 11 bases in the middle. CDR3 length equals 11 residues. In DNA, the CDR3 is TGTGCCAGCAGTGAAAGAACTTTGTCGTTCTTC. Its protein product is CASSERTLSFF.

The chain combines TRBV6-5 with TRBJ1-1; no clear D. The length of the CDR3 is 14 residues. CDR1 and CDR2 from the germline V gene are MNHEY and SVGAGI. The V end was cut by 5 bases, the J end by 3 bases, with 13 bases between. The CDR3: CASSLRHLDTEAFF. In nucleotides, the CDR3 is TGTGCCAGCAGTCTTAGACACCTGGACACTGAAGCTTTCTTT.